This T cell receptor (beta chain) is from a study of blood T cell repertoires in COVID-19 (dated by TCRdb to about 2020). In terms of the full investigation: The collaborator samples originated in the United States, Italy and Spain and spanned the acute and convalescent phases of COVID-19. The material from the prospective study consisted of cDNA or gDNA derived from T cells, B-cell-depleted T cells, or PBMCs. Subjects who had been exposed to COVID-19, were actively infected with it, or had recovered from it provided the deeply sampled blood TCRbeta repertoires that made up the dataset. The repertoires were made available in a free public database intended to serve as a resource for research on the immune response to SARS-CoV-2. Samples came from the ongoing ImmuneRACE study (first 160 participants) plus 1,254 subjects from 6 global collaborators. Nearly every sample came with metadata listing a de-identified subject ID, COVID-19 status, age in years and sex. Where HLA class I and class II types were available, the types were taken from metadata supplied by the sample provider, not from assay-based typing. The paper's findings and limits, for the study overall: The quantity of clinical and demographic metadata differed by source and by participant and was supplied without curation.

Another Seattle source contributed samples from volunteer blood donors who had recovered from COVID-19. Whole blood was collected in K2EDTA tubes by collaborating institutions according to the institutions' own protocols. For TCRbeta analysis, collaborator samples were shipped as frozen whole blood, as isolated PBMCs, or as DNA extracted from either sample type. According to the germline V gene, CDR1 reads MGHRA and CDR2 reads YSYEKL. The CDR3 covers 16 residues, taking in both the cysteine and the phenylalanine. The only DNA kept is the CDR3, 48 bases in frame from the first base. V is cut by 0 bases and J by 4 bases, and the space between the germline ends is 12 bases. A word on this clone: Its antigen is not yet known. No clone much larger than this one lies a single base away; base qualities are absent.

TCRbeta CDR3 regions were amplified from genomic DNA using the immunoSEQ Assay, a bias-controlled multiplex PCR. As for the original processing: The number of nucleated cells in each sample was estimated from the amplification of reference gene primers within the assay. To quantify the absolute abundance of each unique TCRbeta CDR3 rearrangement, sequence reads were collapsed and filtered. For each sample, productive Simpson clonality was calculated as the square root of Simpson's diversity index over productive rearrangements. The table comes from immuneACCESS by way of TCRdb, which keeps in-frame sequences with V and J called. Part of the clones is missing from these tables; in studies checked, under half for an unresolved V gene and the rest for unknown reasons. V, J and clone size reflect that table, while D and trimming were determined from the DNA. In this sample the table shows some 130,000 clones, 70% to 80% of which occur a single time. The top ten clones comprise approximately 11% of the sample.

The source is a man aged 55 to 70 who had recovered from COVID-19. The sequencing input was peripheral blood. The rearranged chain carries TRBV4-1 and TRBJ2-2, with a weak D call of TRBD2 (6 bases match). The CDR3 region has the sequence CASSQDLGRLTGELFF. Read as DNA, the sequence is TGCGCCAGCAGCCAAGATCTTGGGAGGCTCACCGGGGAGCTGTTTTTT.